The entry below gives a single TCR beta chain sequence along with its context. Its antigen has not been determined. Base-call qualities are not available, and no considerably larger clone is one nucleotide away. This sample stems from a study of response to subunit inactivated influenza vaccine listed by TCRdb under 2018. For the wider study: The study used deep quantitative T cell receptor repertoire profiling to track responses to a trivalent subunit inactivated influenza vaccine. Paper-wide results and their limitations: The authors suggested that each seasonal influenza vaccination may recruit only a limited number of new T cells.

Libraries were built with RT-PCR. This sample was sequenced with an Illumina HiSeq 2500. TCRdb handled the public reads itself, with Q25 trimming in fastp and clone calling in MiXCR, and kept productive beta chains. Records with the same CDR3 protein are collapsed into one entry carrying the most frequent genes and DNA. The sample contains 600,000 to 850,000 distinct CDR3 sequences, approximately 14% of them found a single time. The ten largest clones take up less than 8.5% of the sample. V is pared back by 6 bases and J by 10 bases, with 18 bases lying between the germline termini. The CDR3 runs 13 amino acids, cysteine and phenylalanine included. CDR3 DNA is the only sequence kept; it has 39 bases, read in frame from the first base.

This sequence originates from a man in his fifties who received an inactivated influenza vaccine. Donor details come from another sample of the same person, matched by shared clones. Recombination linked TRBV12-3 or TRBV12-4 to TRBJ1-1; perhaps TRBD1 is the D gene, with 5 bases matching. The sample consisted of PBMCs from blood, taken less than 15 days before vaccination. The CDR3 reads CASSARASGGAFF. The DNA sequence reads TGTGCCAGCAGCGCTAGGGCCTCCGGGGGAGCTTTCTTT.